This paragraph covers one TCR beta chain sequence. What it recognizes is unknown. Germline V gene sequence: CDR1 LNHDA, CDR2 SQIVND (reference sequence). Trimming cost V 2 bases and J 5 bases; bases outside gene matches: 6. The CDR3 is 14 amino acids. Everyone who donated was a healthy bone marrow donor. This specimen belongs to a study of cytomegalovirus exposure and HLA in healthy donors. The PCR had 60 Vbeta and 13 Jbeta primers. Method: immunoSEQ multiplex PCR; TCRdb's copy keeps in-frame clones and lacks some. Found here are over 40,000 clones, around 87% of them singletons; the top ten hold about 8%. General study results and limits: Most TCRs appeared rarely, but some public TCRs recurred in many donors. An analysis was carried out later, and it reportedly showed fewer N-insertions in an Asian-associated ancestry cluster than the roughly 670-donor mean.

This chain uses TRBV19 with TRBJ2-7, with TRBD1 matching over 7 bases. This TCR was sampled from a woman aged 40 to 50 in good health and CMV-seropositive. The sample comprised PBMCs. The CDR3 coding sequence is TGTGCCAGTAGTATAAAGACGGGGACAGACGAGCAGTACTTC. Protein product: CASSIKTGTDEQYF.